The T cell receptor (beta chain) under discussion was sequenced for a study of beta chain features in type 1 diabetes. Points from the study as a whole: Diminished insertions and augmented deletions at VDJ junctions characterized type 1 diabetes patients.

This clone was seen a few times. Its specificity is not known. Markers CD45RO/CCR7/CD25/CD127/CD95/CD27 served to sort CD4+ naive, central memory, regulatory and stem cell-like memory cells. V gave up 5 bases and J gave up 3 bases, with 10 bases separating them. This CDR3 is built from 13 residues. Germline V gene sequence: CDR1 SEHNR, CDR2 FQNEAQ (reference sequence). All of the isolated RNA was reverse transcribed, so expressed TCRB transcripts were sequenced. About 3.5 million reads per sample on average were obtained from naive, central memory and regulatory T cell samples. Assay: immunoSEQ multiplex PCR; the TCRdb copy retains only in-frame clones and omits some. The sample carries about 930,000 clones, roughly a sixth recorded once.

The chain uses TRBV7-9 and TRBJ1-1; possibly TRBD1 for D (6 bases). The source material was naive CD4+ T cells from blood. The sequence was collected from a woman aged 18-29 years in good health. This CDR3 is CASSRDIHTEAFF. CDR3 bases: TGTGCCAGCAGCCGGGACATTCACACTGAAGCTTTCTTT. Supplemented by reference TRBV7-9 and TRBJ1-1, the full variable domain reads DTGVSQNPRHKITKRGQNVTFRCDPISEHNRLYWYRQTLGQGPEFLTYFQNEAQLEKSRLLSDRFSAERPKGSFSTLEIQRTEQGDSAMYLCASSRDIHTEAFFGQGTRLTVV.